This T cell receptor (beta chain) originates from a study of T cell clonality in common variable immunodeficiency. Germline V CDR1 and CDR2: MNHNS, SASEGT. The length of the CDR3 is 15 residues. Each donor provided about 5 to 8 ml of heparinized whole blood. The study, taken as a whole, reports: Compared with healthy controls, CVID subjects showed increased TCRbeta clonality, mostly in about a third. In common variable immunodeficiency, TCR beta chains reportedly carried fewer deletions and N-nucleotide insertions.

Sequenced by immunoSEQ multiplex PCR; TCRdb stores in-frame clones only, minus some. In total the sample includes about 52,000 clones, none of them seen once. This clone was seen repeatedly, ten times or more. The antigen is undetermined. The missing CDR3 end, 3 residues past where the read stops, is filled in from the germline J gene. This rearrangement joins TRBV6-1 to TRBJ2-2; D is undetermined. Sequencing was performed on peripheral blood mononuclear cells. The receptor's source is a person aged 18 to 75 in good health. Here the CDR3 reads CASSEVLGTNEKLFF. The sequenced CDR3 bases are TGTGCCAGCAGTGAAGTGTTGGGTACTAATGAAAAG.